The rows below give T cell receptor beta chains drawn from one sample of a study of blood T cell repertoires in COVID-19. Clones were read by immunoSEQ multiplex PCR, and TCRdb kept only the in-frame ones, dropping some. The profile shows approximately 180,000 clones, approximately 83% of them singletons. Sequenced: peripheral blood. These receptor sequences come from a man aged 60 to 75 with acute or convalescent COVID-19. CDR3s include the opening cysteine and the closing phenylalanine or tryptophan. A D gene is named only where the DNA matches it firmly. Size is omitted from some rows. Given values are once, few, many or a class for expanded clones.

size	J	D	length	V	DNA	CDR3
.	TRBJ2-7	TRBD2	15	TRBV11-2	TGTGCCAGCAGCTTAGATCGTGTTAGCGGGTACGAGCAGTACTTC	CASSLDRVSGYEQYF
.	TRBJ2-7	.	11	TRBV10-3	TGTGCCACGACGGACAGCTACGAGCAGTACTTC	CATTDSYEQYF
.	TRBJ2-1	TRBD2	15	TRBV28	TGTGCCAGCAGTTGGCGGACTAGCGGGAGGAATGAGCAGTTCTTC	CASSWRTSGRNEQFF
.	TRBJ2-2	.	18	TRBV4-3	TGCGCCAGCAGCCCCTCGTTTAGCGGCCTAGGGAACACCGGGGAGCTGTTTTTT	CASSPSFSGLGNTGELFF
few	TRBJ1-5	.	15	TRBV19	TGTGCCAGTAGTCACACAACAGGGTACAATCAGCCCCAGCATTTT	CASSHTTGYNQPQHF
once	TRBJ2-4	.	15	TRBV5-1	TGCGCCAGCAGCTTGGCCGGAGGGGCCCAAAACATTCAGTACTTC	CASSLAGGAQNIQYF
.	TRBJ2-7	.	13	TRBV28	TGTGCCAGCAGCAACACAGGGAGCTACGAGCAGTACTTC	CASSNTGSYEQYF
.	TRBJ2-7	TRBD1	14	TRBV4-1	TGCGCCAGCAGCCAACCGGGACAGACCTACGAGCAGTACTTC	CASSQPGQTYEQYF
few	TRBJ1-3	.	15	TRBV5-4	TGTGCCAGCAGCCGATCAACAGGTTTTGGAAACACCATATATTTT	CASSRSTGFGNTIYF
few	TRBJ2-1	TRBD2	20	TRBV6-4	TGTGCCAGCAGTGACCAGCGGGATAGCGGGAGGGCAGTCACCTACAATGAGCAGTTCTTC	CASSDQRDSGRAVTYNEQFF
.	TRBJ2-7	TRBD2	14	TRBV10-3	TGTGCCATCAGGTCCGGGACTAGCGACTACGAGCAGTACTTC	CAIRSGTSDYEQYF
.	TRBJ2-2	TRBD2	18	TRBV2	TGTGCCAGCAGGGGACGGACTAGCGGGAGTCTGGGGACCGGGGAGCTGTTTTTT	CASRGRTSGSLGTGELFF
.	TRBJ1-2	TRBD1	16	TRBV5-8	TGTGCCAGCAGCTTGGACCGAGGACAGGGTATCTATGGCTACACCTTC	CASSLDRGQGIYGYTF
.	TRBJ2-2	TRBD2	18	TRBV5-1	TGCGCCAGCAGCCCGGGACTAGCGGGAGGCCGTGACACCGGGGAGCTGTTTTTT	CASSPGLAGGRDTGELFF
once	TRBJ2-7	.	14	TRBV7-3	TGTGCCAGCAGCTTAGGTAGCAGAACCTACGAGCAGTACTTC	CASSLGSRTYEQYF
.	TRBJ2-2	TRBD2	16	TRBV24-1	TGTGCCACCGGGACTAGCGGGAGGGCCACTATCGGGGAGCTGTTTTTT	CATGTSGRATIGELFF